Listed here are 22 T cell receptor beta chains from one sample, sequenced in a study of blood T cell repertoires in COVID-19. Sequenced by immunoSEQ multiplex PCR; TCRdb stores in-frame clones only, minus some. Of fewer than 250,000 clones listed, 65% to 85% are singletons. Sequenced material: PBMCs or T cells enriched from blood (not recorded which). These receptors all stem from a woman in her twenties or thirties who had recovered from COVID-19.

CDR3 loop: CASSLSGQRRDEQFF. The CDR3 nucleotides are TGCGCCAGCAGCTTGTCGGGACAGCGTAGGGATGAGCAGTTCTTC. This chain links TRBV5-1 with TRBJ2-1; TRBD1 agrees at 7 bases. Germline V gene sequence: CDR1 SGHRS, CDR2 YFSETQ. The CDR3 consists of 15 residues. J was trimmed by 8 bases and V by 1 base; bases with no gene match: 9.

The rearrangement joins TRBV10-3 to TRBJ1-2, with 7 positions matching TRBD1. V lost 7 bases, J lost 7 bases, and 15 bases stayed unmatched. This CDR3 has 15 amino acids. The germline gives CDR1 ENHRY, CDR2 SYGVKD. CDR3 loop: CAIKGTEPQTSGYTF. In DNA form, the CDR3 reads TGTGCCATCAAGGGGACAGAACCCCAGACCTCTGGCTACACCTTC.

In DNA, the CDR3 is TGCGCCAGCAGCCCGCGGGGACTCCAGGGACAGTATACGCAGTATTTT. Protein product: CASSPRGLQGQYTQYF. The chain uses TRBV5-1 and TRBJ2-3, with TRBD1 as a possible D gene (7 bases). The germline CDR1 and CDR2 sequences are SGHRS and YFSETQ. V was clipped by 4 bases and J by 7 bases, with 22 bases between them. The CDR3 consists of 16 residues.

This sequence joins TRBV2 and TRBJ2-5; no definite D call. This CDR3 has 14 residues. Germline V lookup: CDR1 SNHLY, CDR2 FYNNEI. Trimming left V 6 bases short and J 3 bases short, with 14 bases between. CDR3 DNA sequence: TGTGCCAGCAGGACGACTTTCCTGGAAGAGACCCAGTACTTC. This codes for CASRTTFLEETQYF.

The V call is TRBV19, the J call TRBJ1-1; 7 bases are a match to TRBD1. J was trimmed by 3 bases and V by 5 bases; bases with no gene match: 9. The CDR3 covers 15 residues. The germline V gene encodes CDR1 LNHDA and CDR2 SQIVND (reference sequence). In DNA form, the CDR3 reads TGTGCCAGTAGTTACTCCGGGACAGTTTACACTGAAGCTTTCTTT. Its protein product is CASSYSGTVYTEAFF.

This chain uses TRBV6-5 with TRBJ2-1; maybe TRBD1 (5 bases). Trimming left V 8 bases short and J 0 bases short, with 11 bases between. The germline V gene has CDR1 MNHEY and CDR2 SVGAGI. The CDR3 is 14 residues long. As DNA, the CDR3 is TGTGCCAGCTTATGGACACTCTCCTACAATGAGCAGTTCTTC. Residues: CASLWTLSYNEQFF.

The rearrangement joins TRBV5-6 to TRBJ1-2, with D tentatively TRBD1 (6 bases). Per germline, CDR1 SGHDT and CDR2 YYEEEE. The CDR3 runs 14 residues. V lost 4 bases and J lost 5, with 15 bases in between. Here the CDR3 DNA reads TGTGCCAGCAGCCCCCGACAGGTTTCGTATGGCTACACCTTC. This encodes CASSPRQVSYGYTF.

The chain recombines TRBV7-8 with TRBJ2-1; 9 bases map to TRBD1. The V gene end was trimmed by 2 bases and the J gene end by 3 bases; junction bases not matched to a gene: 5. The V gene's germline CDR1 is SGHVS and CDR2 FQNEAQ. The CDR3 runs 16 residues. DNA for the CDR3: TGTGCCAGCAGCTTATCCGGGACAGGGATCTACAATGAGCAGTTCTTC. Its protein product is CASSLSGTGIYNEQFF.

This clone was seen only once. The J gene is TRBJ2-3, the V gene TRBV19; the D gene is possibly TRBD2 (6 bases). Trimming left V 0 bases short and J 3 bases short, with 10 bases between. This CDR3 spans 15 amino acids. Germline V gene data show CDR1 as LNHDA and CDR2 as SQIVND (reference sequence). CDR3 protein: CASSIDHGGTDTQYF. The CDR3 bases are TGTGCCAGTAGTATAGATCACGGGGGTACAGATACGCAGTATTTT.

The chain links TRBV30 to TRBJ1-1, with 8 bases identical to TRBD1. Unmatched junction bases numbered 9, after V lost 0 bases and J lost 6 bases. Germline loops: CDR1 GTSNPN, CDR2 SVGIG (reference sequence). This CDR3 has 15 amino acids. CDR3 in amino acids: CAWSVTSGGRSEAFF. The CDR3 nucleotides read TGTGCCTGGAGTGTAACCTCAGGGGGCAGGTCTGAAGCTTTCTTT.

The sample holds a few counts of this clone. The rearrangement uses TRBV2 and TRBJ2-7; 7 nucleotides line up with TRBD1. The CDR3 consists of 11 residues. CDR1 SNHLY and CDR2 FYNNEI come from the germline V gene. Germline trimming cut 6 bases from V and 7 bases from J; bases unmatched to any gene: 3. The CDR3 nucleotides are TGTGCCAGCAGATTGACAGGGGAGCAGTACTTC. Translated: CASRLTGEQYF.

V usage is TRBV12-2 and J usage is TRBJ1-5; the DNA was not compared with TRBD1, the D call given in the table. TRBV12-2 is a pseudogene locus. The CDR3 is made up of 18 amino acids. DNA of the CDR3: TGTGCAAGTCGCTCCGAAACAGGACAGGGGGAATGCAATCAGCCCCAGCATTTT. It specifies CASRSETGQGECNQPQHF.

The J gene is TRBJ2-3, the V gene TRBV30, with D maybe TRBD2 (5 bases). This CDR3 spans 16 amino acids. The V gene's germline CDR1 is GTSNPN and CDR2 SVGIG (reference sequence). Trimming shortened V by 3 bases and J by 3 bases, and 19 bases separated the two germline ends. CDR3 sequence reads: CAWSGPTGSKTDTQYF. As DNA, the CDR3 is TGTGCCTGGAGCGGACCAACGGGGTCCAAGACAGATACGCAGTATTTT.

The chain links TRBV4-1 to TRBJ1-5; 7 bases line up with TRBD1. CDR3 length equals 14 residues. Germline CDR1 and CDR2: MGHRA and YSYEKL. The junction had 4 bases not matched to a gene; V was cut back by 3 bases and J by 5 bases. CDR3 nucleotides: TGCGCCAGCAGCCATACAGGGGAAGATCAGCCCCAGCATTTT. Protein sequence: CASSHTGEDQPQHF.

This clone was observed once. V usage is TRBV11-1 and J usage is TRBJ2-2; D possibly corresponds to TRBD2 (6 bases). Per the germline V gene, CDR1 is SGHAT and CDR2 is FQDESV (reference sequence). Trimming stripped 6 bases from V and 4 bases from J, with 12 bases between. This CDR3 comprises 14 residues. This chain's CDR3 is CASRDAGITGELFF. CDR3 in DNA: TGTGCCAGCAGGGACGCGGGGATCACCGGGGAGCTGTTTTTT.

V gene TRBV5-5 combines with J gene TRBJ1-4; D gene unclear. V dropped 5 bases and J dropped 8 bases, with 7 bases sitting between them. Germline V CDR1 and CDR2: SGHKS, YYEKEE (reference sequence). This CDR3 spans 11 amino acids. For the CDR3, the DNA is TGTGCCAGCAGGTACAGCGAAAAACTGTTTTTT. It is translated as CASRYSEKLFF.

The chain carries TRBV28 and TRBJ1-2; D remains unclear. CDR3 length equals 13 residues. The ends were cut back, 6 bases at V and 4 bases at J, with 12 bases in the middle. Germline values: CDR1 MDHEN, CDR2 SYDVKM. The CDR3 DNA reads TGTGCCAGCAGCGTCAGTGAGGCCTATGGCTACACCTTC. Residues: CASSVSEAYGYTF.

The rearrangement uses TRBV3-1 (or the pseudogene TRBV3-2) and TRBJ2-1; D is perhaps TRBD2 (6 bases). Deletions cut 1 base from V and 2 bases from J, with 12 bases between. CDR1 is LGHDT and CDR2 is YNNKEL in the germline V gene (reference sequence). The CDR3 extends over 16 amino acids. In DNA, the CDR3 is TGTGCCAGCAGCCAAGTTACCGGGGGTCCCTACAATGAGCAGTTCTTC. Its translation is CASSQVTGGPYNEQFF.

The table lists this clone with a few counts. The chain joins TRBV7-8 to TRBJ2-7; 7 bases agree with TRBD1. The germline CDR1 and CDR2 sequences are SGHVS and FQNEAQ. The length of the CDR3 is 14 residues. V lost 2 bases to trimming and J lost 5 bases; unmatched junction nucleotides: 6. DNA for the CDR3: TGTGCCAGCAGCTTATTAGGGGGCGGCGACGAGCAGTACTTC. It is translated as CASSLLGGGDEQYF. Variable domain in full (rest from reference TRBV7-8 and TRBJ2-7): GAGVSQSPRYKVAKRGQDVALRCDPISGHVSLFWYQQALGQGPEFLTYFQNEAQLDKSGLPSDRFFAERPEGSVSTLKIQRTQQEDSAVYLCASSLLGGGDEQYFGPGTRLTVT.

The chain recombines TRBV7-3 with TRBJ1-2, with 11 bases aligning to TRBD1. After removal of 4 bases from V and 5 bases from J, the junction contained 6 bases not matched to a gene. Germline CDR1 SGHTA, CDR2 FQGTGA. The CDR3 is 15 amino acids. In DNA form, the CDR3 reads TGTGCCAGCAGCTCCTGGACAGGGGGCCGGTATGGCTACACCTTC. This gives the protein CASSSWTGGRYGYTF.

The gene calls are TRBV9 and TRBJ1-1; weak D call: TRBD1 (6 bases). Germline CDR1 is SGDLS and CDR2 is YYNGEE. With 3 bases removed from V and 1 base from J, the gap between germline ends came to 16 bases. The CDR3 contains 16 residues. CDR3: CASSAGGGEPNTEAFF. The CDR3 bases are TGTGCCAGCAGCGCCGGGGGGGGCGAACCGAACACTGAAGCTTTCTTT.

V and J are TRBV24-1 and TRBJ1-5; 9 positions match TRBD1. Germline CDR1 and CDR2: KGHDR and SFDVKD. V shed 2 bases, J shed 4 bases, and the junction held 2 bases outside the gene matches. The CDR3 contains 15 residues. The CDR3 region has the DNA TGTGCCACCAGTGATTGGGACAGGGATAATCAGCCCCAGCATTTT. Protein: CATSDWDRDNQPQHF.